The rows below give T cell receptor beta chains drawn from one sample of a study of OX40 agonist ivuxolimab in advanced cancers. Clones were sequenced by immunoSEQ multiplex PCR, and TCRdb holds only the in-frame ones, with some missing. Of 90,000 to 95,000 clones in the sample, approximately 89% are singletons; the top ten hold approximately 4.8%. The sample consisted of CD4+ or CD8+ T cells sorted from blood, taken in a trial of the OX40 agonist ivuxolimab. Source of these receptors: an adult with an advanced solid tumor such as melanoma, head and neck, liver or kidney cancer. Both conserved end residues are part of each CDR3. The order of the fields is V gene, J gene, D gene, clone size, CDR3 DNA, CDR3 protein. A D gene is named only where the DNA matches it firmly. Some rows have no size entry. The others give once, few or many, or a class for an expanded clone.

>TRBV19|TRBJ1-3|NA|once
TGTGCCAGTAGGGACGGAAACACCATATATTTT
CASRDGNTIYF
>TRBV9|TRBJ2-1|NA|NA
TGTGCCAGCAGCGTAGAGATAAGCGGCTACAATGAGCAGTTCTTC
CASSVEISGYNEQFF
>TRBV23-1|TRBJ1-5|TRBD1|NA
TGCGCCAGCGGGACAGGGGTGAGGAATCAGCCCCAGCATTTT
CASGTGVRNQPQHF
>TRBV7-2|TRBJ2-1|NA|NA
TGTGCCAGCAGCCCCCGACTGGGCAATGAGCAGTTCTTC
CASSPRLGNEQFF
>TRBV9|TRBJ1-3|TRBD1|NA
TGTGCCAGCAGCGGGGGGACAGGGAGCTCTGGAAACACCATATATTTT
CASSGGTGSSGNTIYF
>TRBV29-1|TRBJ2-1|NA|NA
TGCAGCGTTGCGCGGGCTAATGAGCAGTTCTTC
CSVARANEQFF
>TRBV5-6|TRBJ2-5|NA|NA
TGTGCCAGCAGCTTGGCAGGGAGGGGGCAAGAGACCCAGTACTTC
CASSLAGRGQETQYF
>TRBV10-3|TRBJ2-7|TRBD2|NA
TGTGCCATCAGTGAGATGGGAGGGTACGAGCAGTACTTC
CAISEMGGYEQYF
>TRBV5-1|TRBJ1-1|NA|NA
TGCGCCAGCAGCTTGTCCGGGACACAGAACACTGAAGCTTTCTTT
CASSLSGTQNTEAFF
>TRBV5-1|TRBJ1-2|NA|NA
TGCGCCAGCAGCATGAGATCCGGTGTCTATGGCTACACCTTC
CASSMRSGVYGYTF
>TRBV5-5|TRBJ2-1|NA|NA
TGTGCCAGCAGCTATTCGGCAGGAGGTCCTTGGGATGAGCAGTTCTTC
CASSYSAGGPWDEQFF
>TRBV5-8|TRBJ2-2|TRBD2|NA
TGTGCCAGCAGCCGTCGACTAGCGGGACGGACCGGGGAGCTGTTTTTT
CASSRRLAGRTGELFF
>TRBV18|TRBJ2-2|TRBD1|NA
TGTGCCAGCTCCATAGGGGGCGGCGCGAACACCGAGGAGCTGTTTTTT
CASSIGGGANTEELFF
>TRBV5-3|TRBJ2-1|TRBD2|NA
TGTGCCAGAAGCCTTCGAGCGGGAGCATCCTACAATGAGCAGTTCTTC
CARSLRAGASYNEQFF
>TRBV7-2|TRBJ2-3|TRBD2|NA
TGTGCCAGCAGCCCTTTAGCGGGGGGCACAGATACGCAGTATTTT
CASSPLAGGTDTQYF
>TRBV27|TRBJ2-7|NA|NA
TGTGCCAGCAGTTTATCGGGACGTAGGCAGACCTACGAGCAGTACTTC
CASSLSGRRQTYEQYF
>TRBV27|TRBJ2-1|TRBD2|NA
TGTGCCAGCAGTACCCTGGGACTAGCGGGAGACGGTGAGCAGTTCTTC
CASSTLGLAGDGEQFF
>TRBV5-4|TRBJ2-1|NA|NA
TGTGCCAGCAGCTTGGAGGCAGGGAAATACAATGAGCAGTTCTTC
CASSLEAGKYNEQFF
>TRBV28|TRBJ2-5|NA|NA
TGTGCCAGCGGGCTTATCGGGGCAAGCCAAGAGACCCAGTACTTC
CASGLIGASQETQYF
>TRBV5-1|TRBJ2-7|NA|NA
TGCGCCAGCAGCTTGGTGGCAGGGGGGTCCTACGAGCAGTACTTC
CASSLVAGGSYEQYF
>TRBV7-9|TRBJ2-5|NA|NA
TGTGCCAGCAGCTTACTAGGGGGAAGGGGGAGGCAAGAGACCCAGTACTTC
CASSLLGGRGRQETQYF
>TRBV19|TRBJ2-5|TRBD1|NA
TGTGCCAGTAGTATAGACACGACAGGGGGCAGTGAGACCCAGTACTTC
CASSIDTTGGSETQYF
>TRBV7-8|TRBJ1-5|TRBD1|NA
TGTGCCAGCAGCTTAGTTTCACAGGGGGGGTTCGGAGTGGGGAATCAGCCCCAGCATTTT
CASSLVSQGGFGVGNQPQHF
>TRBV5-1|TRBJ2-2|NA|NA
TGCGCCAGCAGCTTTACGGACACCGGGGAGCTGTTTTTT
CASSFTDTGELFF
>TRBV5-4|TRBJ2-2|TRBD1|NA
TGTGCCAGCAGCTCACAGGGGGGCGGGGAGCTGTTTTTT
CASSSQGGGELFF
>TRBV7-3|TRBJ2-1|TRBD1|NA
TGTGCCAGCAGCTTACAGGGGGCTGGGGACAATGAGCAGTTCTTC
CASSLQGAGDNEQFF
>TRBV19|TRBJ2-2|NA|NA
TGTGCCAGTAGTAGCCCCAGGCATACGAACACCGGGGAGCTGTTTTTT
CASSSPRHTNTGELFF
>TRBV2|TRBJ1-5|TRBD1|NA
TGTGCCAGCAATTCCGCAGGGGGTAATCAGCCCCAGCATTTT
CASNSAGGNQPQHF
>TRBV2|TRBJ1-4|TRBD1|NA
TGTGCCAGCCGGGACAGAACTAATGAAAAACTGTTTTTT
CASRDRTNEKLFF